The table lists the clone carrying this TCR beta chain with many counts. MiXCR, applied by TCRdb to the 5' RACE reads, yields one record per CDR3 protein. The table includes around 37,000 distinct CDR3 sequences, approximately 10% detected once. The data derive from a study of early T cells in non-severe SARS-CoV-2 infection. This CDR3 comprises 15 residues. Germline CDR1 is MNHEY and CDR2 is SVGAGI. V lost 2 bases, J lost 7 bases, and 12 bases lay in between. This chain joins TRBV6-5 and TRBJ1-6; tentatively, D is TRBD1 (5 bases). The TCR comes from an adult who was a healthcare worker with PCR-confirmed SARS-CoV-2 infection or an uninfected control (not recorded which). The material sequenced was whole blood. The CDR3 nucleotides read TGTGCCAGCAGTTACGAGGGGCAGGGCAATTCACCCCTCCACTTT. It specifies CASSYEGQGNSPLHF.